Reported below is one TCR beta chain. The antigen remains unidentified. This sample is part of a study of T cell repertoires in aging, cancer and after chemotherapy. As for the study in general: Healthy donor repertoires were recorded over several months to years and showed clear clonal overlap. Approximately 9 million TCR reads made up the full dataset. Study-level results: Healthy donors lost TCR diversity with age mainly through richness, cancer patients through richness and evenness.

Amplification of TCR beta used genomic DNA extracted from peripheral blood. V lost 3 bases and J 0 bases, leaving 6 bases between the germline ends. This CDR3 spans 14 amino acids. TRB rearrangements spanning V, D and J were amplified using mixed TRB-A/B primers. TCRdb re-analysed the multiplex PCR reads in MiXCR, keeping a single row per CDR3 protein. The table lists roughly 12,000 distinct CDR3 sequences, roughly 25% of them singletons, with about 2.1% in the top ten. This clonotype was sampled from a human donor in good health. Sequencing was done on a sample of blood. The rearrangement uses TRBV12-3 or TRBV12-4 and TRBJ1-3; D not resolved. CDR3 DNA: TGTGCCAGCAGTTTTGAGTCCTCTGGAAACACCATATATTTT. Protein product: CASSFESSGNTIYF.